This T cell receptor beta chain was identified in a study of OX40 agonist ivuxolimab in advanced cancers. Study context: Ivuxolimab, an antibody acting as an agonist of OX40 (CD134), was used to treat patients.

As for this clone: Its specificity is not known.

Overall study findings and caveats: CD4+ and CD8+ blood T cells expanded clonally by week 6 at 0.1 to 3.0 mg/kg. Determination of antigen specificity was not performed for the expanded peripheral T cells.

Assay: immunoSEQ multiplex PCR; the TCRdb copy retains only in-frame clones and omits some. This sample carries around 83,000 clones, approximately 85% of them seen once, and the ten largest clones take 4.1%. Sequenced material: CD4+ or CD8+ T cells sorted from blood, taken in a trial of the OX40 agonist ivuxolimab. The receptor's source is an adult with an advanced solid tumor such as melanoma, head and neck, liver or kidney cancer.

The CDR3 DNA follows: TGTGCCAGCAGTGGGGGGGGACAGGGACACACTGAAGCTTTCTTT. Translated: CASSGGGQGHTEAFF. This rearrangement joins TRBV28 to TRBJ1-1, with 9 bases identical to TRBD1. CDR3 length: 15 residues. The trim removed 5 bases at V and 3 bases at J, leaving 7 bases unmatched. CDR1 and CDR2 (germline): MDHEN, SYDVKM.